This entry lists 29 T cell receptor beta chains sequenced from one sample in a study of CD8+CD57+ T cells in acquired aplastic anemia. Genomic DNA acted as the template from which TCR beta VDJ combination and CDR3 sequence profiling were carried out. TCRdb redid the calling of the reads with MiXCR, one entry per CDR3 protein. The repertoire holds 150,000 to 200,000 distinct CDR3 sequences, roughly 40% seen once, with around 0.96% in the top ten. Sequencing input: sorted CD4+, CD8+, or CD8+CD57+ T cells (not recorded which) from PBMCs. The receptors originated from a human donor in good health.

This clonotype has at least ten counts. The chain couples TRBV14 to TRBJ2-6; 7 bases are a match to TRBD1. The CDR3 length is 17 residues. Germline-derived CDR1 and CDR2 are SGHDN and FVKESK. J lost 0 bases, V lost 3 bases, and 5 bases had no gene match. CDR3 DNA sequence: TGTGCCAGCAGCCATTGGCAGGGGGTCTCTGGGGCCAACGTCCTGACTTTC. It codes for CASSHWQGVSGANVLTF.

This clonotype came up many times. This chain joins TRBV2 and TRBJ2-6; D gene unclear. V was cut by 8 bases and J by 0 bases, with 8 bases left in between. Per the germline V gene, CDR1 is SNHLY and CDR2 is FYNNEI. The CDR3 covers 14 residues. The CDR3 DNA is TGTGCCAGCCATTTAAGCTCTGGGGCCAACGTCCTGACTTTC. It codes for CASHLSSGANVLTF.

The chain is built from TRBV5-5 and TRBJ2-3; D is unresolved. Germline assignment: CDR1 SGHKS and CDR2 YYEKEE (reference sequence). Deletions cut 3 bases from V and 4 bases from J, with 9 bases between. The CDR3 extends over 13 amino acids. DNA of the CDR3: TGTGCCAGCAGCTCCGCCAAGGCAGATACGCAGTATTTT. It specifies CASSSAKADTQYF.

Turning to this clonotype: Because the CDR3 is missing its conserved closing phenylalanine or tryptophan, this is likely a read error. The chain uses TRBV18 and TRBJ2-7; TRBD1 matches 9 bases. Trimming removed 6 bases from V and 5 bases from J; junction bases left unmatched: 8. Germline CDR1 KGHSH, CDR2 LQKENI. The CDR3 consists of 14 residues. In nucleotides, the CDR3 is TGTGCCAGCTCTACCTCGGGACAGGGCCACGAGCAGTACCTC. This sequence encodes CASSTSGQGHEQYL.

The chain uses TRBV3-1 and TRBJ1-1, with D maybe TRBD1 (5 bases). V lost 4 bases and J 3 bases, leaving 9 bases between the germline ends. Germline V gives CDR1 LGHDT, CDR2 YNNKEL (reference sequence). The length of the CDR3 is 13 residues. CDR3 region: CASSRDGHTEAFF. The CDR3 DNA sequence: TGTGCCAGCAGCCGGGACGGACACACTGAAGCTTTCTTT.

This clonotype showed up many times. J is TRBJ1-2 and V is TRBV24-1, with 12 positions matching TRBD1. The V gene's germline CDR1 is KGHDR and CDR2 SFDVKD. This CDR3 is 16 amino acids long. The V segment lost 3 bases and the J segment 4 bases; nucleotides outside the gene matches: 5. The CDR3 is CATSDAGTGGGYGYTF. The CDR3 bases are TGTGCCACCAGTGATGCCGGGACAGGGGGCGGCTATGGCTACACCTTC.

Ten or more counts support this clonotype. The rearrangement uses TRBV5-6 and TRBJ2-2; D is perhaps TRBD2 (5 bases). CDR3 length: 16 residues. Germline-derived CDR1 and CDR2 are SGHDT and YYEEEE. V dropped 3 bases and J dropped 4 bases, with 16 bases sitting between them. CDR3 sequence: CASSSRTWIPTGELFF. DNA of the CDR3: TGTGCCAGCAGCTCACGGACTTGGATTCCCACCGGGGAGCTGTTTTTT.

This clonotype was recorded at least ten times. The chain couples TRBV7-2 to TRBJ2-1; perhaps TRBD2 as D (5 bases). The CDR3 length is 15 residues. Per germline, CDR1 SGHTA and CDR2 FQGNSA. Trimming took off 5 bases at V and 9 bases at J, with 20 bases between the two ends. The CDR3: CASSERLTGAGEQFF. CDR3 in DNA: TGTGCCAGCAGCGAACGCCTCACCGGCGCGGGTGAGCAGTTCTTC.

This clonotype was recorded a few times. The gene calls are TRBV29-1 and TRBJ2-5, with 7 bases lining up with TRBD1. V shed 5 bases, J shed 2 bases, and the junction held 5 bases outside the gene matches. This CDR3 is 13 amino acids long. CDR1 is SQVTM and CDR2 is ANQGSEA in the germline V gene. CDR3 in DNA: TGCAGCGTTTACGGCAGGGGGCAAGAGACCCAGTACTTC. Translation: CSVYGRGQETQYF. The full variable domain, with the rest looked up from reference TRBV29-1 and TRBJ2-5, is SAVISQKPSRDICQRGTSLTIQCQVDSQVTMMFWYRQQPGQSLTLIATANQGSEATYESGFVIDKFPISRPNLTFSTLTVSNMSPEDSSIYLCSVYGRGQETQYFGPGTRLLVL.

This clonotype was seen at least ten times. V is TRBV20-1 and J is TRBJ2-4; D remains unclear. Germline V gene data show CDR1 as DFQATT and CDR2 as SNEGSKA (reference sequence). The CDR3 runs to 11 residues. V was shortened by 6 bases and J by 8 bases, with 11 bases between the two germline ends. The CDR3 DNA reads as TGCAGTGCAGACCCTGGGGACATTCAGTACTTC. This translates into CSADPGDIQYF.

In this sample, this clonotype turned up a few times. The chain carries TRBV7-2 and TRBJ2-7; TRBD2 matches at 8 bases. There are 15 residues in the CDR3. Trimming cost V 7 bases and J 4 bases; bases outside gene matches: 12. Germline CDR1 is SGHTA and CDR2 is FQGNSA. The CDR3 DNA sequence: TGTGCCAGCACCAACTACGGCGGCGGGAGGTACGAGCAGTACTTC. Translating gives CASTNYGGGRYEQYF.

This clonotype came up a few times. This chain uses TRBV7-3 with TRBJ2-1; 7 nucleotides agree with TRBD1. With V trimmed by 6 bases and J by 6 bases, 5 bases remained unmatched. The germline CDR1 and CDR2 sequences are SGHTA and FQGTGA. The CDR3 is 13 amino acids. CDR3 DNA: TGTGCCAGCAGTCGTGCAGGGGGCAATGAGCAGTTCTTC. It is translated as CASSRAGGNEQFF. The entire variable domain, with the rest obtained from reference TRBV7-3 and TRBJ2-1, is as follows: GAGVSQTPSNKVTEKGKYVELRCDPISGHTALYWYRQSLGQGPEFLIYFQGTGAADDSGLPNDRFFAVRPEGSVSTLKIQRTERGDSAVYLCASSRAGGNEQFFGPGTRLTVL.

This clonotype has at least ten counts. The junction departs from the called germline gene at one end, perhaps through a read error. The chain combines TRBV20-1 with TRBJ2-2, with a tentative D call TRBD2 (6 bases). Germline assignment: CDR1 DFQATT and CDR2 SNEGSKA (reference sequence). CDR3 length: 14 residues. The CDR3 sequence: CSARDSRTTGELFF. The CDR3 DNA is TGCAGCGCTAGGGACTCGAGGACCACCGGGGAGCTGTTTTTT.

Many counts were recorded for this clonotype. V gene TRBV30 combines with J gene TRBJ2-7, with D possibly matching TRBD1 (5 bases). The CDR3 is 12 amino acids. CDR1 is GTSNPN, CDR2 SVGIG, per germline (reference sequence). V was clipped by 1 base and J by 4 bases, with 8 bases between them. The CDR3 sequence: CAWSAQGYEQYF. DNA for the CDR3: TGTGCCTGGAGTGCCCAGGGATACGAGCAGTACTTC.

V and J are TRBV25-1 and TRBJ2-7; 9 bases are a match to TRBD1. Germline CDR1 and CDR2: MGHDK and SYGVNS. This CDR3 is built from 12 residues. The ends lost 10 bases at V and 3 bases at J; junction bases unmatched: 4. CDR3 DNA: TGTGCCACGAGACAGGGGGTCTACGAGCAGTACTTC. The encoded protein is CATRQGVYEQYF.

With regard to this clonotype: This clone may be a read error of a much larger clone one base away. This chain uses TRBV6-1 with TRBJ1-1; no clear D. The CDR3 length is 12 residues. Per the germline V gene, CDR1 is MNHNS and CDR2 is SASEGT. The CDR3: CASQGLNTEASF. In DNA, the CDR3 is TGTGCCAGCCAAGGTTTGAACACTGAAGCTTCCTTT.

The chain recombines TRBV20-1 with TRBJ1-1; D is undetermined. Germline V lookup: CDR1 DFQATT, CDR2 SNEGSKA (reference sequence). The CDR3 loop spans 11 amino acids. V lost 3 bases and J lost 8, with 10 bases in between. Here the CDR3 reads CSASLVREAFF. DNA of the CDR3: TGCAGTGCTAGTTTAGTCAGGGAAGCTTTCTTT.

This clonotype was observed a few times. The chain carries TRBV5-1 and TRBJ2-3; D is ambiguous. Germline-derived CDR1 and CDR2 are SGHRS and YFSETQ. This CDR3 comprises 14 residues. Between the trimmed V and J ends, which lost 4 bases and 3 bases, there was a span of 12 bases. CDR3 amino acids: CASSRIPGTDTQYF. The CDR3 region has the DNA TGCGCCAGCAGCCGCATTCCCGGAACAGATACGCAGTATTTT. Full variable domain (remainder filled in from reference TRBV5-1 and TRBJ2-3): KAGVTQTPRYLIKTRGQQVTLSCSPISGHRSVSWYQQTPGQGLQFLFEYFSETQRNKGNFPGRFSGRQFSNSRSEMNVSTLELGDSALYLCASSRIPGTDTQYFGPGTRLTVL.

V and J are TRBV20-1 and TRBJ1-4, with D unresolved. Trimming stripped 0 bases from V and 3 bases from J, with 8 bases between. This CDR3 comprises 14 residues. Germline-derived CDR1 and CDR2 are DFQATT and SNEGSKA (reference sequence). In DNA, the CDR3 is TGCAGTGCTAGAGATACCGGATCTAATGAAAAACTGTTTTTT. It codes for CSARDTGSNEKLFF.

This clonotype was seen a handful of times. CDR3 amino acids: CASSPPGSSYEQYF. The CDR3 DNA sequence: TGTGCCAGCAGTCCCCCTGGAAGTTCCTACGAGCAGTACTTC. The chain joins TRBV28 to TRBJ2-7; unclear D gene. The CDR3 has 14 amino acids. With 5 bases removed from V and 1 base from J, the gap between germline ends came to 12 bases. CDR1 and CDR2 (germline): MDHEN, SYDVKM.

There are a few counts of this clonotype. The V and J genes are TRBV7-2 and TRBJ2-3; 12 bases fit TRBD2. Germline-derived CDR1 and CDR2 are SGHTA and FQGNSA. The J segment lost 6 bases and the V segment lost 6 bases, leaving 10 bases of the junction unmatched. CDR3 size: 16 residues. CDR3 protein: CASSSPTSGSADTQYF. Here the CDR3 DNA reads TGTGCCAGCAGTTCCCCGACTAGCGGGAGTGCTGATACGCAGTATTTT.

In this sample, this clonotype turned up many times. The chain combines TRBV7-3 with TRBJ2-6, with D possibly TRBD1 on 6 matching bases. Germline V gives CDR1 SGHTA, CDR2 FQGTGA. The CDR3 loop spans 17 amino acids. V was cut by 4 bases and J by 1 base, with 14 bases left in between. The CDR3 loop is CASSSTLQGSGANVLTF. CDR3 bases: TGTGCCAGCAGCTCGACCCTACAGGGATCTGGGGCCAACGTCCTGACTTTC.

The CDR3 bases are TGCAGTGCTAGGGGACTAGCTTCAGATACGCAGTATTTT. Protein product: CSARGLASDTQYF. The chain employs TRBV20-1 and TRBJ2-3, with 9 bases that match TRBD2. CDR1 is DFQATT and CDR2 is SNEGSKA in the germline V gene (reference sequence). This CDR3 contains 13 residues. The V and J ends lost 3 bases and 4 bases, in that order; junction bases with no gene match: 2.

The chain links TRBV5-5 to TRBJ2-1; D is unresolved. The CDR3 is 12 residues long. V lost 0 bases and J 7 bases, leaving 5 bases between the germline ends. The germline V gene encodes CDR1 SGHKS and CDR2 YYEKEE (reference sequence). The DNA of the CDR3 is TGTGCCAGCAGCTTGGAGGAGAATGAGCAGTTCTTC. Translation gives CASSLEENEQFF.

This clonotype was detected many times. This chain uses TRBV4-2 with TRBJ2-3, with 7 bases aligning to TRBD1. Germline values: CDR1 LGHNA, CDR2 YNFKEQ. V shed 1 base and J 2 bases; nucleotides not matched to a gene: 6. The CDR3 totals 16 residues. CDR3 amino acids: CASSQGITGDTDTQYF. The CDR3 DNA reads TGTGCCAGCAGCCAAGGGATAACAGGGGACACAGATACGCAGTATTTT.

This clonotype was seen many times. V usage is TRBV7-8 and J usage is TRBJ2-2; either TRBD1 or TRBD2 may supply D (5 bases each). With 2 bases removed from V and 5 bases from J, the gap between germline ends came to 12 bases. Germline V lookup: CDR1 SGHVS, CDR2 FQNEAQ. This CDR3 region has 15 residues. The DNA for the CDR3 is TGTGCCAGCAGCTTAAGGGGTTGGGGGACCGGGGAGCTGTTTTTT. Amino acid sequence: CASSLRGWGTGELFF.

This clonotype has just one count. The genes are TRBV24-1 and TRBJ2-1; 13 nucleotides agree with TRBD2. With V trimmed by 6 bases and J by 6 bases, 4 bases remained unmatched. Germline V gives CDR1 KGHDR, CDR2 SFDVKD. The CDR3 runs 15 residues. CDR3 residues: CATSPTSGRANEQFF. The CDR3 bases are TGTGCCACCAGTCCAACTAGCGGGAGGGCCAATGAGCAGTTCTTC.

This clonotype was detected a few times. The genes are TRBV28 and TRBJ2-7; tentative D call: TRBD1 (5 bases). This CDR3 has 14 amino acids. V was pared by 6 bases and J by 0 bases, with 12 bases between. The germline CDR1 and CDR2 sequences are MDHEN and SYDVKM. The CDR3 is CASSRGHGSYEQYF. The CDR3 DNA is TGTGCCAGCAGCAGAGGACACGGCTCCTACGAGCAGTACTTC.

This clonotype was recorded once. The genes are TRBV12-3 or TRBV12-4 and TRBJ1-1; D ambiguous. V lost 5 bases, J lost 1 base, and 8 bases lay in between. The CDR3 totals 13 residues. CDR3 sequence: CASSDRANTEAFF. CDR3 coding DNA: TGTGCCAGCAGTGATAGGGCGAACACTGAAGCTTTCTTT.